The clone carrying this T cell receptor (beta chain) was detected many times. Regarding time point: longitudinal time-point 3. As healthy controls, volunteers from a blood bank in Maryland, USA, were used. Synthesis of cDNA was performed by 5'RACE using 10-nucleotide random UMIs. TCRdb passed the 5' RACE reads through MiXCR, listing each CDR3 protein once. The data contain tens of thousands of distinct CDR3 sequences, roughly 14% of them seen just once; the ten biggest clones take up approximately 10%. This specimen belongs to a study of neurological immune-mediated disorders. The germline CDR1 and CDR2 sequences are SGHRS and YFSETQ. The ends lost 4 bases at V and 8 bases at J; junction bases unmatched: 8. The CDR3 totals 14 residues.

The chain links TRBV5-1 to TRBJ1-2; 10 bases fit TRBD1. This clonotype was obtained from a man younger than 45 in good health. The specimen was PBMCs. CDR3 in amino acids: CASSRTGGSVGYTF. The CDR3 DNA is TGCGCCAGCAGCCGGACAGGGGGAAGTGTAGGCTACACCTTC.